This entry concerns a single T cell receptor beta chain. The authors ran the assay at deep level. Investigators spread the genomic DNA of each subset evenly over several immunoSEQ plates. Measured with immunoSEQ multiplex PCR; TCRdb has only the in-frame clones, and not every one. The sample carries hundreds of thousands of clones, roughly 83% recorded once. The data were obtained in a study of shared clonotypes between healthy human individuals. Between the trimmed V and J ends, which lost 1 base and 3 bases, there was a span of 6 bases. Germline V gene lookup returns CDR1 MDHEN and CDR2 SYDVKM. The CDR3 runs 13 residues.

This rearrangement joins TRBV28 to TRBJ1-2; D not resolved. This clonotype was obtained from a woman in her forties in good health. Some clones in this sample may be carry-over from other donors' samples. Sequenced input: PBMCs. CDR3 protein: CASSLLADYGYTF. In DNA, the CDR3 is TGTGCCAGCAGTTTATTGGCCGACTATGGCTACACCTTC.